This entry concerns a single TCR beta chain. Its antigen is currently unknown. The entry originates in a study of post-analysis software for immune sequencing data. Overall study context: The study covered relapsing-remitting, secondary progressive and progressive-relapsing courses of multiple sclerosis. Findings of the study overall: TRBV5-6, TRBV5-1 and TRBV20-1 were among a handful of TRBV segments more frequent in patients than controls. Pronounced co-clustering by F measure was evident among identically batched samples. Multiple sclerosis patients showed significantly lower normalized Chao1 diversity than controls did.

cDNA libraries of TCR beta carried unique molecular identifiers. With 1 to 10 million T cells as the source, a few hundred thousand cDNA molecules resulted. TCRdb used MiXCR to reprocess the PCR reads, holding one entry per CDR3 protein. The sample yields fewer than 850,000 distinct CDR3 sequences, about 27% seen once. The CDR3 extends over 13 amino acids. J was trimmed by 5 bases and V by 6 bases; bases with no gene match: 6. Germline V gene data show CDR1 as MNHNY and CDR2 as SVGAGI (reference sequence). The V call is TRBV6-6, the J call TRBJ1-2; 7 bases agree with TRBD1. Material: blood. The sequence came from a girl aged 5 to 17 with multiple sclerosis. In nucleotides, the CDR3 is TGTGCCAGCAGAGACAGGGTTGGGTATGGCTACACCTTC. Its protein is CASRDRVGYGYTF.